Each of the 17 T cell receptor beta chains below was sequenced from the same sample in a study of chemoradiotherapy in HPV16-positive cancers. Method: immunoSEQ multiplex PCR; TCRdb's copy keeps in-frame clones and lacks some. The table lists under 3,000 clones, 81% of them singletons. The sample consisted of tumor tissue, taken from a patient who underwent chemoradiotherapy. The receptors originated from a human donor with HPV-associated anogenital cancer.

The chain uses TRBV6-1 and TRBJ1-5; D gene ambiguous. There are 12 residues in the CDR3. V lost 10 bases and J lost 5, with 12 bases in between. Germline CDR1 is MNHNS and CDR2 is SASEGT. CDR3 DNA: TGTGCCACAAAGGATCCGGATCAGCCCCAGCATTTT. It encodes CATKDPDQPQHF.

V is TRBV5-1 and J is TRBJ2-1, with no clear D. Germline V gene lookup returns CDR1 SGHRS and CDR2 YFSETQ. V was pared by 4 bases and J by 0 bases, with 8 bases between. The CDR3 totals 14 residues. The CDR3 loop is CASSDPSSYNEQFF. The CDR3 region has the DNA TGCGCCAGCAGCGACCCGAGCTCCTACAATGAGCAGTTCTTC.

Within the sample, this clone is large. The gene calls are TRBV30 and TRBJ1-4, with no clear D. The V gene lost 5 bases and the J gene lost 7 bases, with 8 bases spanning the gap. Germline V gives CDR1 GTSNPN, CDR2 SVGIG (reference sequence). The CDR3 covers 11 residues. The chain's CDR3 is CAWVVGEKLFF. In nucleotides, the CDR3 is TGTGCCTGGGTAGTAGGTGAAAAACTGTTTTTT.

This rearrangement joins TRBV7-9 to TRBJ2-3; no definite D call. Trimming removed 1 base at V and 4 bases at J, with 12 bases between. The CDR3 covers 15 residues. Germline CDR1 reads SEHNR; CDR2 reads FQNEAQ (reference sequence). CDR3: CASSLVSSPADTQYF. CDR3 DNA: TGTGCCAGCAGCTTAGTGTCGAGTCCCGCAGATACGCAGTATTTT.

The chain carries TRBV2 and TRBJ2-7; D might be TRBD1 or TRBD2, each matching 5 bases. Germline loops: CDR1 SNHLY, CDR2 FYNNEI. V lost 6 bases and J lost 6, with 18 bases in between. The CDR3 contains 14 residues. Here the CDR3 reads CASSPPTGRGEQYF. The CDR3 DNA reads as TGTGCCAGCAGCCCCCCAACGGGAAGGGGCGAGCAGTACTTC.

The chain has TRBV5-1 and TRBJ2-1; D call uncertain. V lost 1 base to trimming and J lost 3 bases, with 11 bases between them. The CDR3 totals 15 residues. In germline, CDR1 is SGHRS, CDR2 YFSETQ. CDR3 region: CASSLISAIYNEQFF. The CDR3 bases are TGCGCCAGCAGCTTGATCTCAGCGATCTACAATGAGCAGTTCTTC.

V and J are TRBV28 and TRBJ1-5, with D hard to call. The CDR3 sequence is 14 residues long. V dropped 3 bases and J dropped 5 bases, with 11 bases sitting between them. Germline CDR1 reads MDHEN; CDR2 reads SYDVKM. The CDR3: CASSLAGKYQPQHF. The CDR3 bases are TGTGCCAGCAGTTTGGCAGGAAAATATCAGCCCCAGCATTTT.

The chain recombines TRBV19 with TRBJ2-1; 11 bases fit TRBD2. Trimming took 6 bases from V and 8 from J; bases not matched to a gene: 9. Germline lookup yields CDR1 LNHDA and CDR2 SQIVND (reference sequence). This CDR3 is 15 amino acids long. The CDR3 spells CASSRLAGMGDEQFF. CDR3 bases: TGTGCCAGTAGCAGACTAGCGGGAATGGGTGATGAGCAGTTCTTC. The full variable domain, with the rest looked up from reference TRBV19 and TRBJ2-1, is DGGITQSPKYLFRKEGQNVTLSCEQNLNHDAMYWYRQDPGQGLRLIYYSQIVNDFQKGDIAEGYSVSREKKESFPLTVTSAQKNPTAFYLCASSRLAGMGDEQFFGPGTRLTVL.

The chain is built from TRBV23-1 and TRBJ1-5; D not resolved. TRBV23-1 is classed as an ORF, of uncertain function. This CDR3 has 16 residues. V lost 3 bases and J 4 bases, leaving 16 bases between the germline ends. CDR3 sequence reads: CASSQRPSGLNQPQHF. The DNA for the CDR3 is TGCGCCAGCAGTCAGCGCCCCTCGGGCCTTAATCAGCCCCAGCATTTT.

The genes are TRBV7-3 and TRBJ2-7; D is possibly TRBD1 (6 bases). The CDR3 has 15 amino acids. The germline V gene encodes CDR1 SGHTA and CDR2 FQGTGA. The V end was cut by 1 base, the J end by 5 bases, with 15 bases between. CDR3 loop: CASSLKGTKFDEQYF. In DNA, the CDR3 is TGTGCCAGCAGCTTAAAAGGGACAAAGTTCGACGAGCAGTACTTC.

By sample fraction, this clone is large. This chain connects TRBV4-2 to TRBJ2-1; TRBD2 matches at 9 bases. The length of the CDR3 is 14 residues. V lost 3 bases, J lost 10 bases, and 7 bases stayed unmatched. Germline lookup yields CDR1 LGHNA and CDR2 YNFKEQ. CDR3 sequence (DNA): TGTGCCAGCAGCCAGAGGGGACTAGCCAGGGAGCAGTTCTTC. Translation gives CASSQRGLAREQFF.

This clone was observed a single time. The chain carries TRBV18 and TRBJ2-7, with TRBD2 matching 8 bases. The length of the CDR3 is 16 residues. V dropped 3 bases and J dropped 6; count of bases not matched to a gene: 13. The germline gives CDR1 KGHSH, CDR2 LQKENI. The CDR3 bases are TGTGCCAGCTCACCCCTCGTGGGACTAGACGCCAGCGAGCAGTACTTC. Its translation: CASSPLVGLDASEQYF.

V is TRBV19 and J is TRBJ2-1; D remains unclear. Germline CDR1 LNHDA, CDR2 SQIVND (reference sequence). This CDR3 region has 12 residues. Trimming removed 3 bases at V and 9 bases at J, with 9 bases between. CDR3 sequence: CASSIGLTEQFF. CDR3 sequence (DNA): TGTGCCAGTAGTATCGGCTTGACTGAGCAGTTCTTC.

J is TRBJ1-1 and V is TRBV19; 11 bases line up with TRBD1. Trimming at V came to 2 bases and at J to 5 bases, leaving 4 bases not matched to a gene. The CDR3 totals 15 residues. Germline CDR1 is LNHDA and CDR2 is SQIVND (reference sequence). The CDR3 region has the DNA TGTGCCAGTAGTATACTGGGACAGGGGGAAACTGAAGCTTTCTTT. Residues: CASSILGQGETEAFF.

This chain joins TRBV18 and TRBJ1-2; D is undetermined. Germline V gene sequence: CDR1 KGHSH, CDR2 LQKENI. V lost 2 bases, J lost 8 bases, and 6 bases lay in between. This CDR3 has 11 residues. The CDR3 loop reads CASSPGQGYTF. Written as DNA, the CDR3 is TGTGCCAGCTCACCAGGGCAGGGCTACACCTTC.

J is TRBJ2-1 and V is TRBV19, with TRBD2 identical over 10 bases. Germline CDR1 is LNHDA and CDR2 is SQIVND (reference sequence). V lost 5 bases, J lost 3 bases, and 4 bases stayed unmatched. The CDR3 spans 15 residues. The CDR3 region is CASSAGTSDYNEQFF. CDR3 DNA sequence: TGTGCCAGTAGTGCAGGGACTAGCGACTACAATGAGCAGTTCTTC. The complete variable domain, with remaining parts taken from reference TRBV19 and TRBJ2-1, reads DGGITQSPKYLFRKEGQNVTLSCEQNLNHDAMYWYRQDPGQGLRLIYYSQIVNDFQKGDIAEGYSVSREKKESFPLTVTSAQKNPTAFYLCASSAGTSDYNEQFFGPGTRLTVL.

This sequence joins TRBV27 and TRBJ2-1; D gene ambiguous. Trimming cost V 0 bases and J 8 bases, with 26 bases left between them. CDR1 is MNHEY and CDR2 is SMNVEV in the germline V gene (reference sequence). CDR3 length: 19 residues. The CDR3 bases are TGTGCCAGCAGTTTATCGGGCCGCTCTCGGTCGGCACCTGGCGATGAGCAGTTCTTC. It is translated as CASSLSGRSRSAPGDEQFF.